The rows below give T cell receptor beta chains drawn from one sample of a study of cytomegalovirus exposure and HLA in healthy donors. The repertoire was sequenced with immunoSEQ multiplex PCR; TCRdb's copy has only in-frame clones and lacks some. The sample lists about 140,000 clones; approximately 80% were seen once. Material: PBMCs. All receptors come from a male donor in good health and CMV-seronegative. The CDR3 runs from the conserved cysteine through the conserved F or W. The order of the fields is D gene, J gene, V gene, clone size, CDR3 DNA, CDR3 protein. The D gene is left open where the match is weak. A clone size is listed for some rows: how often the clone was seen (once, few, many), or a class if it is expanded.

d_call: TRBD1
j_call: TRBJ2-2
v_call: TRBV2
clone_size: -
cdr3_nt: TGTGCCAGCAGTCCCGGGACAGGGACCGGGGAGCTGTTTTTT
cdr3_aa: CASSPGTGTGELFF

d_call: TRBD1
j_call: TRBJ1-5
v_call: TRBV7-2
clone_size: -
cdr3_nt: TGTGCCAGCAGCGCGGGACAGGGGGCAGGACAGCCCCAGCATTTT
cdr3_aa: CASSAGQGAGQPQHF

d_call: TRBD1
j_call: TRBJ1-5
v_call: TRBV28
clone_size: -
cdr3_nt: TGTGCCAGCAGTGGCGGGACAGGCATCCGGCAGCCCCAGCATTTT
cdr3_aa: CASSGGTGIRQPQHF

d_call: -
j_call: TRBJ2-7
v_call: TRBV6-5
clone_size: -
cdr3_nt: TGTGCCAGCAGTCCCCGGGACAAAAGCTCCTACGAGCAGTACTTC
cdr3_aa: CASSPRDKSSYEQYF

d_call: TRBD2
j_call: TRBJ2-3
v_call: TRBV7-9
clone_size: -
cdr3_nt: TGTGCCAGCAGCCCCCGCGGGGGGATAACAGATACGCAGTATTTT
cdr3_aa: CASSPRGGITDTQYF

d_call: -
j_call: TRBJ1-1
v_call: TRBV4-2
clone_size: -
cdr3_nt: TGTGCCAGCAGCCAACTGAGCACTGAAGCTTTCTTT
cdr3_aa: CASSQLSTEAFF

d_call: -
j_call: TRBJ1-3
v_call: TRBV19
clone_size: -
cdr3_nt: TGTGCCAGTAGTCACGAGGACAGTGTAGGCTCTGGAAACACCATATATTTT
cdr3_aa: CASSHEDSVGSGNTIYF

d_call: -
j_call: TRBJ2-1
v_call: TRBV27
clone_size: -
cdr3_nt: TGTGCCAGTGGGGGAAGGTTGCGGGGTGATGAGCAGTTCTTC
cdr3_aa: CASGGRLRGDEQFF

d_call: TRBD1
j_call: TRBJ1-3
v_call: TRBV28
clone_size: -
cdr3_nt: TGTGCCTACCGAAGGGGGCGCGGTGGAAACACCATATATTTT
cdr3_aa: CAYRRGRGGNTIYF

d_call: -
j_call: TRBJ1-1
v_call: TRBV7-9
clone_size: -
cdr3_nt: TGTGCCAGCAGTGCGGTCTCCACCACTGAAGCTTTCTTT
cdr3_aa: CASSAVSTTEAFF

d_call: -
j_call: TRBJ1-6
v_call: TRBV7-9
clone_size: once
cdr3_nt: TGTGCCAGCAGCTTAACAGCAGACCTTTCACCCCTCCACTTT
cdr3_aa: CASSLTADLSPLHF

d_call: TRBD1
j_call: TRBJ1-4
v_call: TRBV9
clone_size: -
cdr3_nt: TGTGCCAGCAGTTATACAGGGGGAGAAAAACTGTTTTTT
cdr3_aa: CASSYTGGEKLFF

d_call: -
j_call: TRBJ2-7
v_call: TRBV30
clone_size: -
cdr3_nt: TGTGCCTGGGGGACATCTTACGAGCAGTACTTC
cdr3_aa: CAWGTSYEQYF

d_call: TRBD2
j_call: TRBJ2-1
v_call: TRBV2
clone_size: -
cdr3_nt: TGTGCCAGCGTGAAAAGCGGGGGGGCGGCCTACAATGAGCAGTTCTTC
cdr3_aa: CASVKSGGAAYNEQFF

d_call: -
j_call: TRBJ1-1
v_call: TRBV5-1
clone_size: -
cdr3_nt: TGCGCCAGCACCCCTGGGGGGTCGAAAGTCGCTGAAGCTTTCTTT
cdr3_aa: CASTPGGSKVAEAFF

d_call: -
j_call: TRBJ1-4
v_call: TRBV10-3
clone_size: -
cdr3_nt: TGTGCCATCAGTACCTCGGACAGAATGAATGAAAAACTGTTTTTT
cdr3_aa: CAISTSDRMNEKLFF

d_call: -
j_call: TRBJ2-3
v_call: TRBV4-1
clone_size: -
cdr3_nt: TGCGCCAGCAGCCAACAGGGTCAAGATACGCAGTATTTT
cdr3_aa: CASSQQGQDTQYF

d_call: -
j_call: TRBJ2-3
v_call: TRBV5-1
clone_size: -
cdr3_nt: TGCGCCAGCAGCCATGCGGGGACAGCTGGAACAGATACGCAGTATTTT
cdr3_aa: CASSHAGTAGTDTQYF

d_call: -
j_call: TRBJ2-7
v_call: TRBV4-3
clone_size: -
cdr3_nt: TGCGCCAGCACCCCTCGGGGGGACAACTACGAGCAGTACTTC
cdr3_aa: CASTPRGDNYEQYF

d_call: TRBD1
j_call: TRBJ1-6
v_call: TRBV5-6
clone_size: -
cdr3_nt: TGTGCCAGCAGCGCTTGGACAGGGAGGCGCTCACCCCTCCACTTT
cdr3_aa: CASSAWTGRRSPLHF

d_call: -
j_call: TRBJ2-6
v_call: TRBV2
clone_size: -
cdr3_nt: TGTGCCAGCAGTGAAGCAAGGACACCTGGGGCCAACGTCCTGACTTTC
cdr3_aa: CASSEARTPGANVLTF

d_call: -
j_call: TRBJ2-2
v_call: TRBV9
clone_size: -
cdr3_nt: TGTGCCAGCAGCGTAGATGGAGACACCGGGGAGCTGTTTTTT
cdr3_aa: CASSVDGDTGELFF

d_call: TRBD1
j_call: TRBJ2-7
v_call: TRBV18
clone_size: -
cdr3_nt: TGTGCCAGCTCACCAACGACGGGACAGGGCTACGAGCAGTACTTC
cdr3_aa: CASSPTTGQGYEQYF

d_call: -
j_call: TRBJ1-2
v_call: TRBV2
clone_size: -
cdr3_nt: TGTGCCAGCAGTGATTCCGGCCCAGGCGCTAACTATGGCTACACCTTC
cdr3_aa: CASSDSGPGANYGYTF

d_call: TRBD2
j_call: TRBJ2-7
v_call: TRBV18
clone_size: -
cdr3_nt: TGTGCCAGCTCACCGGAGACTAGCGGGGGGCTCTACGAGCAGTACTTC
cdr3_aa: CASSPETSGGLYEQYF

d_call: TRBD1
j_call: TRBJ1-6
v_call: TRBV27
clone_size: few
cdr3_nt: TGTGCCAGCAGTTTCGGACAGGGCAATTCACCCCTCCACTTT
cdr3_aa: CASSFGQGNSPLHF

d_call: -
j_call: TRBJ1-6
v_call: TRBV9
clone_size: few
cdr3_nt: TGTGCCAGCAGCGGGCAAGGGGCTGGTAATTCACCCCTCCACTTT
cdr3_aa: CASSGQGAGNSPLHF

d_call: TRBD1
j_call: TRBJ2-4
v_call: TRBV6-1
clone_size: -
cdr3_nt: TGTGCCAGCAGAGGACAGGAAAACATTCAGTACTTC
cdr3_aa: CASRGQENIQYF

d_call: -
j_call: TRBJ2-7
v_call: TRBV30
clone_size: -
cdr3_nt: TGTGCCTGGAGTGTAGGGCAGGGAGGCTACGAGCAGTACTTC
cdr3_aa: CAWSVGQGGYEQYF

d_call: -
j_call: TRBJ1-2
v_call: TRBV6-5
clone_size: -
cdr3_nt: TGTGCCAGCAGTTACTCGAGCCGAAATGCCTATGGCTACACCTTC
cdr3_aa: CASSYSSRNAYGYTF

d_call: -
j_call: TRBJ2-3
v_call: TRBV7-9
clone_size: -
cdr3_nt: TGTGCCAGCAGCTATCTCAGCACAGATACGCAGTATTTT
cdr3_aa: CASSYLSTDTQYF

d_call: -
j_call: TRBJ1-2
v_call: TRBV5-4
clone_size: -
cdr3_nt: TGTGCCAGCAGCCCTCAGGGCCCTAACTATGGCTACACCTTC
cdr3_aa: CASSPQGPNYGYTF

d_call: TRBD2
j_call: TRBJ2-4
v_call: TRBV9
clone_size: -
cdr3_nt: TGTGCCAGCAGCCAGGGAGCGGGGACCAAAAACATTCAGTACTTC
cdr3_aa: CASSQGAGTKNIQYF

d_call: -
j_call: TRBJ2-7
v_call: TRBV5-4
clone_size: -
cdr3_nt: TGTGCCAGCAGCCCGGGCGGGGGCCGGGACGAGCAGTACTTC
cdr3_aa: CASSPGGGRDEQYF

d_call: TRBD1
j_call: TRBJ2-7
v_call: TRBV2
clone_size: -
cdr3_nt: TGTGCCAGCCGGGACAGGGGGTACGAGCAGTACTTC
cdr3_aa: CASRDRGYEQYF

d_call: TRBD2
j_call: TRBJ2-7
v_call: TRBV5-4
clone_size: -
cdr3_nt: TGTGCCAGCAGCTGGGGGGGCGAGCAGTACTTC
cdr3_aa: CASSWGGEQYF

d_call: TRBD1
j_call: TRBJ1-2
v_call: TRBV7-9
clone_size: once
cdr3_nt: TGTGCCAGCAGCTTAGAAAGGGGGCATGGCTACACCTTC
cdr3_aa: CASSLERGHGYTF

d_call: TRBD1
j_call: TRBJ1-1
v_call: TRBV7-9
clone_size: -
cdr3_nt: TGTGCCAGCAGCTGGGGACAGCAGAACACTGAAGCTTTCTTT
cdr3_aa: CASSWGQQNTEAFF

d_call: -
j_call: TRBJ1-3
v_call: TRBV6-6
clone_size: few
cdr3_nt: TGTGCCAGCAGTTACTCGGCAGGATCCGCTGGAAACACCATATATTTT
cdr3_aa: CASSYSAGSAGNTIYF

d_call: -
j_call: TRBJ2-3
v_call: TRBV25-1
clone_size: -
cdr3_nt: TGTGCCAGCAGTGCCCCCGGGGTAGCGTCCTACACAGATACGCAGTATTTT
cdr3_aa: CASSAPGVASYTDTQYF

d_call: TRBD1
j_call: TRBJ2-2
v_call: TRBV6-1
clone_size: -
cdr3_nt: TGTGCCGGAATTAGGACAGGGGGTACCGGGGAGCTGTTTTTT
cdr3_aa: CAGIRTGGTGELFF

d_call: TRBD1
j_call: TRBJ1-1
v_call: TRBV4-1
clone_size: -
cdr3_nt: TGCGCCAGCAGTTCAGGGGGAAGTGGAACTGAAGCTTTCTTT
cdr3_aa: CASSSGGSGTEAFF

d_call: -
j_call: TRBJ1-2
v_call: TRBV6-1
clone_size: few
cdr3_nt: TGTGCCAGCAGTGGTGACAGAACCCCTACTTACACCTTC
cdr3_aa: CASSGDRTPTYTF

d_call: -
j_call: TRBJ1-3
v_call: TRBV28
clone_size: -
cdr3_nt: TGTGCCAGCAGCTCCCTTGGAAACACCATATATTTT
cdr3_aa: CASSSLGNTIYF

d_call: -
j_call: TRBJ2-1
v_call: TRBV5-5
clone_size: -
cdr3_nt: TGTGCCAGCAGCCCGGAGGGGAGGGGGGTAAGTGAGCAGTTCTTC
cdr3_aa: CASSPEGRGVSEQFF

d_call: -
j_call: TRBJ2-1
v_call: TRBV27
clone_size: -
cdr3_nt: TGTGCCAGCAAATTGTTCTTCTCCTACAATGAGCAGTTCTTC
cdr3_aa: CASKLFFSYNEQFF

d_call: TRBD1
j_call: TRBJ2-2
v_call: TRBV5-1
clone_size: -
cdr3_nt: TGCGCCAGCAGACCGGGACAGGGGCTACTCATCACCGGGGAGCTGTTTTTT
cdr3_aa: CASRPGQGLLITGELFF

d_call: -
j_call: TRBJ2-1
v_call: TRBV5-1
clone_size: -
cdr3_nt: TGCGCCAGCAGCTTGGTCACAGGGTTGGATGAGCAGTTCTTC
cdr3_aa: CASSLVTGLDEQFF

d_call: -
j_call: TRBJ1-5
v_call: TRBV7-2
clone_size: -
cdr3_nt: TGTGCCAGCAGCTCCCGCGGAGATCAGCCCCAGCATTTT
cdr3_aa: CASSSRGDQPQHF

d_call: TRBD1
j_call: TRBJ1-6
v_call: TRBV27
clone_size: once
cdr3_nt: TGTGCCAGCATATCTCCGGGACAGAATTCACCCCTCCACTTT
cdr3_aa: CASISPGQNSPLHF

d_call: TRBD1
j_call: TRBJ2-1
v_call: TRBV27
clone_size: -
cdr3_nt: TGTGCCAGCAACTTAGACAGGGTCCTTGGTCCGAATGAGCAGTTCTTC
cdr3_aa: CASNLDRVLGPNEQFF

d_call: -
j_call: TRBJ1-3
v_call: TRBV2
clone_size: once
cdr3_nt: TGTGCCAGCAGAGGAGACGGGGGTCGGAAAAACACCATATATTTT
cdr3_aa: CASRGDGGRKNTIYF

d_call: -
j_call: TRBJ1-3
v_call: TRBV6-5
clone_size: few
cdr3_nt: TGTGCCAGCAGCCCCCGGGGGGACACCATATATTTT
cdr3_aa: CASSPRGDTIYF

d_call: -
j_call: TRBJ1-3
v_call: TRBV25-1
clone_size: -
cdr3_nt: TGTGCCAGCAGGGGGCCGATCTCTGGAAACACCATATATTTT
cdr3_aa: CASRGPISGNTIYF

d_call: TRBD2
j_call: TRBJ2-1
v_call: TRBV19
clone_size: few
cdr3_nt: TGTGCCACCAGAGCGGGGGGACGGAATGAGCAGTTCTTC
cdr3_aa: CATRAGGRNEQFF

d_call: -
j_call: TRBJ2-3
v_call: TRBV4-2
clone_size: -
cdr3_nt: TGTGCCAGCAGCCAAGAACTTGATACGCAGTATTTT
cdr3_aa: CASSQELDTQYF